A single sample is the source of the 31 T cell receptor beta chains below, sequenced in a study of shared clonotypes between healthy human individuals. Cells designated naive CD8 were CD45RO-negative and were positively selected for CCR7, with terminally differentiated effector memory CD45RA+ cells excluded. Sequencing used immunoSEQ multiplex PCR; TCRdb keeps in-frame clones, though not all of them. This sample has about 590,000 clones; nearly 97% occur once, and the top ten carry roughly 0.1%. The source material was naive CD8+ T cells sorted from blood. These receptors were obtained from a woman under 40 in good health.

The chain couples TRBV11-2 to TRBJ2-2, with D hard to call. Germline-derived CDR1 and CDR2 are SGHAT and FQNNGV. There are 17 residues in the CDR3. The ends were cut back, 0 bases at V and 0 bases at J, with 11 bases in the middle. Written as DNA, the CDR3 is TGTGCCAGCAGCTTAGACCCCCTAGGTTCGAACACCGGGGAGCTGTTTTTT. It encodes CASSLDPLGSNTGELFF.

The V gene is TRBV30, the J gene TRBJ2-7; D possibly matches TRBD1 or TRBD2 (5 bases each). Trimming removed 2 bases from V and 0 bases from J, with 11 bases in between. The length of the CDR3 is 14 residues. CDR1 and CDR2 (germline): GTSNPN, SVGIG (reference sequence). The CDR3 nucleotides are TGTGCCTGGAGTAGGGCAGGGAGCTCCTACGAGCAGTACTTC. Its translation: CAWSRAGSSYEQYF.

The gene calls are TRBV27 and TRBJ2-5; D gene unclear. Germline V CDR1 and CDR2: MNHEY, SMNVEV (reference sequence). Trimming took off 6 bases at V and 2 bases at J, with 16 bases between the two ends. The CDR3 contains 15 residues. Written as DNA, the CDR3 is TGTGCCAGCAGCCCAGACGTAACCCGACAAGAGACCCAGTACTTC. Amino acids: CASSPDVTRQETQYF.

The chain carries TRBV5-6 and TRBJ2-6; the D is unclear. Trimming removed 0 bases at V and 6 bases at J, with 7 bases between. Germline values: CDR1 SGHDT, CDR2 YYEEEE. The CDR3 spans 14 residues. The CDR3 region has the DNA TGTGCCAGCAGCTTGGGTAATGAGGCCAACGTCCTGACTTTC. As protein: CASSLGNEANVLTF.

The chain is built from TRBV27 and TRBJ2-7; D is unclear. V lost 4 bases to trimming and J lost 6 bases, with 10 bases between them. Germline V gives CDR1 MNHEY, CDR2 SMNVEV (reference sequence). The CDR3 is made up of 12 amino acids. This CDR3 reads CASSYRPGEQYF. CDR3 in DNA: TGTGCCAGCAGTTACCGACCGGGCGAGCAGTACTTC.

The rearrangement joins TRBV5-4 to TRBJ2-7; 10 bases line up with TRBD1. From germline, CDR1 is SGHNT and CDR2 YYREEE (reference sequence). The CDR3 totals 15 residues. The junction had 5 bases not matched to a gene; V was cut back by 0 bases and J by 5 bases. CDR3 residues: CASSLGDRGRHEQYF. CDR3 coding DNA: TGTGCCAGCAGCTTGGGGGACAGGGGTCGACACGAGCAGTACTTC.

The chain carries TRBV29-1 and TRBJ2-3; the match to TRBD2 covers 7 bases. The length of the CDR3 is 16 residues. Germline V CDR1 and CDR2: SQVTM, ANQGSEA. With V trimmed by 6 bases and J by 6 bases, 18 bases remained unmatched. The CDR3 DNA follows: TGCAGCGTACTTTTACCGGGACTAAGCCCGGGCGATACGCAGTATTTT. This translates into CSVLLPGLSPGDTQYF.

This clone was seen only a few times. The chain uses TRBV7-3 and TRBJ1-1, with TRBD1 as a possible D gene (5 bases). The CDR3 contains 13 residues. Germline lookup yields CDR1 SGHTA and CDR2 FQGTGA. V was cut by 5 bases and J by 3 bases, with 10 bases left in between. The chain's CDR3 is CASSPVGDTEAFF. In DNA form, the CDR3 reads TGTGCCAGCAGCCCGGTAGGGGACACTGAAGCTTTCTTT.

The rearrangement joins TRBV30 to TRBJ1-2; D is possibly TRBD1 (5 bases). CDR3 length: 12 residues. The ends were cut back, 3 bases at V and 4 bases at J, with 9 bases in the middle. Germline CDR1 is GTSNPN and CDR2 is SVGIG (reference sequence). The CDR3 sequence: CAWSDSVYGYTF. The CDR3 nucleotides read TGTGCCTGGAGCGACAGCGTCTATGGCTACACCTTC.

Regarding this clone: One end of the junction does not line up with germline, which may come from a read error. The genes are TRBV15 and TRBJ2-3; D is uncertain. Looked up from germline, CDR1 is LNHNV and CDR2 is YYDKDF (reference sequence). The CDR3 contains 13 residues. The CDR3 spells CATSGDRTDTQYF. CDR3 nucleotides: TGTGCCACCAGCGGAGACCGCACAGATACGCAGTATTTT.

The rearrangement joins TRBV7-9 to TRBJ2-1; D gene unclear. Deletions cut 4 bases from V and 5 bases from J, with 6 bases between. This CDR3 is 12 amino acids long. Germline V gene lookup returns CDR1 SEHNR and CDR2 FQNEAQ (reference sequence). The CDR3 bases are TGTGCCAGCAGCTCCCTAAACAATGAGCAGTTCTTC. It encodes CASSSLNNEQFF.

V gene TRBV9 combines with J gene TRBJ1-2; 7 nucleotides match TRBD1. CDR3 length equals 15 residues. The germline V gene encodes CDR1 SGDLS and CDR2 YYNGEE. With V trimmed by 3 bases and J by 4 bases, 9 bases remained unmatched. The CDR3 DNA reads as TGTGCCAGCAGCGCCAGGACAGGCCTCGGCTATGGCTACACCTTC. It yields the protein CASSARTGLGYGYTF. Supplemented by reference TRBV9 and TRBJ1-2, the full variable domain reads DSGVTQTPKHLITATGQRVTLRCSPRSGDLSVYWYQQSLDQGLQFLIQYYNGEERAKGNILERFSAQQFPDLHSELNLSSLELGDSALYFCASSARTGLGYGYTFGSGTRLTVV.

The chain joins TRBV5-6 to TRBJ1-5; 7 nucleotides line up with TRBD1. V lost 0 bases to trimming and J lost 7 bases; unmatched junction nucleotides: 1. Per germline, CDR1 SGHDT and CDR2 YYEEEE. The CDR3 loop spans 13 amino acids. The CDR3 is CASSLGTGQPQHF. The CDR3 coding sequence is TGTGCCAGCAGCTTGGGGACAGGCCAGCCCCAGCATTTT.

The CDR3 spells CASSFTNSYEQYF. CDR3 bases: TGTGCCAGCAGCTTTACAAACTCCTACGAGCAGTACTTC. The V gene is TRBV7-9, the J gene TRBJ2-7; D unclear. Germline values: CDR1 SEHNR, CDR2 FQNEAQ (reference sequence). The CDR3 covers 13 residues. V was clipped by 3 bases and J by 0 bases, with 6 bases between them.

V usage is TRBV7-6 and J usage is TRBJ2-1; perhaps D is TRBD1 or TRBD2 (5 bases each). V was shortened by 0 bases and J by 10 bases, with 19 bases between the two germline ends. Germline values: CDR1 SGHVS, CDR2 FNYEAQ. The CDR3 length is 16 residues. For the CDR3, the DNA is TGTGCCAGCAGCTTAGCCCCGGGACCCCAGGAGGTGGAGCAGTTCTTC. Protein: CASSLAPGPQEVEQFF.

CDR3 bases: TGCAGCGTTGAAGATGGAGGGAACACTGAAGCTTTCTTT. This encodes CSVEDGGNTEAFF. The rearrangement uses TRBV29-1 and TRBJ1-1, with D uncertain. The germline gives CDR1 SQVTM, CDR2 ANQGSEA. CDR3 length equals 13 residues. V gave up 0 bases and J gave up 1 base, with 6 bases separating them.

The CDR3 nucleotides read TGTGCCAGCAGCTTAGGGGCAGACCCTGAAGCTTTCTTT. It translates to CASSLGADPEAFF. The chain is built from TRBV7-9 and TRBJ1-1, with D uncertain. The CDR3 length is 13 residues. The germline V gene has CDR1 SEHNR and CDR2 FQNEAQ (reference sequence). The V end lost 1 base, the J end lost 6 bases, and 9 bases lay between the germline ends.

V gene TRBV27 combines with J gene TRBJ2-3, with D tentatively TRBD1 (5 bases). There are 13 residues in the CDR3. V gave up 5 bases and J gave up 5 bases, with 11 bases separating them. Per germline, CDR1 MNHEY and CDR2 SMNVEV (reference sequence). The CDR3 reads CASSQDRQDTQYF. DNA for the CDR3: TGTGCCAGCAGTCAAGACAGACAAGATACGCAGTATTTT.

The V gene is TRBV7-8, the J gene TRBJ2-1; 13 bases map to TRBD2. The length of the CDR3 is 19 residues. Germline V CDR1 and CDR2: SGHVS, FQNEAQ. V was clipped by 3 bases and J by 1 base; unmatched bases: 9. CDR3 bases: TGTGCCAGCAGCTTTCTGAGGACTAGCGGGAGTAGATCCTACAATGAGCAGTTCTTC. It encodes CASSFLRTSGSRSYNEQFF. Drawing the rest from reference TRBV7-8 and TRBJ2-1, the complete variable domain is GAGVSQSPRYKVAKRGQDVALRCDPISGHVSLFWYQQALGQGPEFLTYFQNEAQLDKSGLPSDRFFAERPEGSVSTLKIQRTQQEDSAVYLCASSFLRTSGSRSYNEQFFGPGTRLTVL.

The count of this clone is one. V and J are TRBV15 and TRBJ1-1; D uncertain. This CDR3 comprises 17 residues. Trimming removed 3 bases from V and 0 bases from J, with 17 bases in between. CDR1 LNHNV and CDR2 YYDKDF come from the germline V gene (reference sequence). The CDR3 nucleotides are TGTGCCACCAGCAGGCCCCCTTATAAGGGCATGAACACTGAAGCTTTCTTT. As protein: CATSRPPYKGMNTEAFF.

This clone appeared a few times. The chain links TRBV29-1 to TRBJ1-1; D unclear. The CDR3 has 13 residues. In germline, CDR1 is SQVTM, CDR2 ANQGSEA. Trimming took off 7 bases at V and 1 base at J, with 13 bases between the two ends. The CDR3 region is CSALRPQNTEAFF. CDR3 DNA sequence: TGCAGCGCTCTTAGGCCACAGAACACTGAAGCTTTCTTT.

As concerns this clone: Other DNA sequences in the sample encode the same CDR3. The chain carries TRBV5-6 and TRBJ1-1; D uncertain. The V gene's germline CDR1 is SGHDT and CDR2 YYEEEE. V dropped 0 bases and J dropped 3 bases, with 6 bases sitting between them. This CDR3 has 13 amino acids. DNA of the CDR3: TGTGCCAGCAGCTTGGTTGGGGACACTGAAGCTTTCTTT. It specifies CASSLVGDTEAFF. Using reference TRBV5-6 and TRBJ1-1 for the parts outside the CDR3, the full variable domain is DAGVTQSPTHLIKTRGQQVTLRCSPKSGHDTVSWYQQALGQGPQFIFQYYEEEERQRGNFPDRFSGHQFPNYSSELNVNALLLGDSALYLCASSLVGDTEAFFGQGTRLTVV.

V usage is TRBV6-4 and J usage is TRBJ2-7; unclear D gene. Germline V gene lookup returns CDR1 MRHNA and CDR2 SNTAGT. Trimming shortened V by 0 bases and J by 0 bases, and 12 bases separated the two germline ends. CDR3 size: 16 residues. In DNA form, the CDR3 reads TGTGCCAGCAGTGACTCGTTGGTCGCGAGCTCCTACGAGCAGTACTTC. Amino acids: CASSDSLVASSYEQYF.

This clone came up once. The rearrangement links TRBV27 to TRBJ2-1, with D perhaps TRBD1 (5 bases). Trimming shortened V by 5 bases and J by 6 bases, and 14 bases separated the two germline ends. The CDR3 totals 14 residues. CDR1 is MNHEY, CDR2 SMNVEV, per germline (reference sequence). CDR3 nucleotide sequence: TGTGCCAGCAGTCTCCGGCCAGGGTTCAATGAGCAGTTCTTC. Its translation is CASSLRPGFNEQFF.

This chain uses TRBV13 with TRBJ2-5; D perhaps matches TRBD1 (6 bases). Looked up from germline, CDR1 is PRHDT and CDR2 is FYEKMQ (reference sequence). Trimming took off 6 bases at V and 2 bases at J, with 13 bases between the two ends. The CDR3 covers 14 residues. CDR3: CASRTLGGQETQYF. CDR3 nucleotide sequence: TGTGCCAGCAGGACCCTAGGGGGACAAGAGACCCAGTACTTC.

This clone was counted once. V gene TRBV27 combines with J gene TRBJ2-7, with 13 nucleotides matching TRBD2. Trimming cost V 2 bases and J 6 bases; bases outside gene matches: 7. This CDR3 has 16 amino acids. CDR1 MNHEY and CDR2 SMNVEV come from the germline V gene (reference sequence). Here the CDR3 DNA reads TGTGCCAGCAGTTTACTATGGACTAGCGGGGGTCTCGAGCAGTACTTC. Protein sequence: CASSLLWTSGGLEQYF.

The chain combines TRBV15 with TRBJ1-1, with D unclear. V was trimmed by 1 base and J by 1 base, leaving 7 bases between them. The CDR3 is 14 amino acids. Germline loops: CDR1 LNHNV, CDR2 YYDKDF (reference sequence). CDR3 amino acids: CATSRVGGNTEAFF. The CDR3 DNA sequence: TGTGCCACCAGCAGAGTAGGTGGGAACACTGAAGCTTTCTTT.

Concerning this clone: The sample carries other DNA sequences with the same CDR3. This rearrangement joins TRBV28 to TRBJ2-7; 8 bases fit TRBD1. CDR1 MDHEN and CDR2 SYDVKM come from the germline V gene. With 2 bases clipped from V and 4 bases from J, the junction kept 1 base outside the gene matches. There are 13 residues in the CDR3. CDR3 coding DNA: TGTGCCAGCAGTTTAGGGACAGGTTACGAGCAGTACTTC. Translating gives CASSLGTGYEQYF.

The chain couples TRBV9 to TRBJ2-7; D uncertain. Trimming took 0 bases from V and 6 from J, leaving 13 bases between them. CDR3 length equals 14 residues. Germline values: CDR1 SGDLS, CDR2 YYNGEE. The CDR3 DNA sequence: TGTGCCAGCAGCGTAGACGACGGCCGGTCCGAGCAGTACTTC. It is translated as CASSVDDGRSEQYF.

This chain links TRBV7-9 with TRBJ1-2; perhaps TRBD1 as D (6 bases). Germline V gene data show CDR1 as SEHNR and CDR2 as FQNEAQ (reference sequence). The CDR3 is made up of 13 amino acids. V lost 4 bases and J 6 bases, leaving 12 bases between the germline ends. CDR3 DNA sequence: TGTGCCAGCAGCTCGGACAGAAACCATGGCTACACCTTC. Amino acid sequence: CASSSDRNHGYTF.

As for this clone: Other DNA sequences of this sample code for an identical CDR3. The chain couples TRBV28 to TRBJ1-1; maybe TRBD1 (6 bases). With 3 bases removed from V and 1 base from J, the gap between germline ends came to 6 bases. Germline CDR1 and CDR2: MDHEN and SYDVKM. The CDR3 is made up of 13 amino acids. The CDR3 DNA sequence: TGTGCCAGCAGTTTCAGGGGGAACACTGAAGCTTTCTTT. Its protein is CASSFRGNTEAFF.